This T cell receptor (beta chain) stems from a study of blood T cell repertoires in COVID-19. The sample holds one count of this clone. The V segment lost 2 bases and the J segment 4 bases; nucleotides outside the gene matches: 7. This CDR3 spans 15 amino acids. In germline, CDR1 is MDHEN, CDR2 SYDVKM. This table comes from immunoSEQ multiplex PCR, and its TCRdb copy is limited to in-frame clones, with some not included. The data hold approximately 230,000 clones, with approximately 82% observed a single time. This clonotype was sampled from a man aged 40-50 years who had recovered from COVID-19. J is TRBJ1-1 and V is TRBV28; 7 nucleotides align to TRBD1. The sequenced sample consisted of PBMCs or T cells enriched from blood (not recorded which). Here the CDR3 DNA reads TGTGCCAGCAGTTTAGCGGCCGCAGGGGGCACTGAAGCTTTCTTT. Translation: CASSLAAAGGTEAFF.